The source of this TCR beta chain is a study of blood T cell repertoires in COVID-19. Study context: Samples came from the United States, Italy and Spain, spanning acute and convalescent COVID-19. Sources were T cells, B-cell-depleted T cells, or PBMCs; the material itself was cDNA or gDNA.

This clone showed up just once. Produced via immunoSEQ multiplex PCR; TCRdb's table is partial and in-frame only. The table has about 73,000 clones, around 88% seen once. J lost 4 bases, V lost 1 base, and 3 bases had no gene match. The CDR3 contains 15 residues. Germline V gene sequence: CDR1 LGHNA, CDR2 YNFKEQ. Sequencing was performed on peripheral blood. The receptor's source is a man in his fifties with active COVID-19. This chain connects TRBV4-2 to TRBJ2-5, with 10 bases aligning to TRBD2. The CDR3 DNA follows: TGTGCCAGCAGCCAAGGGATAGCGGGAGGAGAGACCCAGTACTTC. Translating gives CASSQGIAGGETQYF.